The 30 T cell receptor beta chains reported below all come from one sample, sequenced in a study of cytomegalovirus exposure and HLA in healthy donors. Primers included in the PCR were 60 Vbeta and 13 Jbeta primers. Using immunoSEQ multiplex PCR, the repertoire was profiled, and TCRdb retains in-frame clones only, with some absent. The sample holds roughly 100,000 clones, 85% to 90% seen once. Sequenced sample: PBMCs. Receptor source: a man younger than 40 in good health and CMV-seronegative.

The V call is TRBV7-3, the J call TRBJ1-6; TRBD1 matches 9 bases. The CDR3 runs to 17 residues. The trim removed 1 base at V and 9 bases at J, leaving 10 bases unmatched. CDR1 is SGHTA and CDR2 is FQGTGA in the germline V gene. The chain's CDR3 is CASSLINRGPVGSPLHF. CDR3 DNA sequence: TGTGCCAGCAGCTTAATTAACAGGGGGCCAGTGGGTTCACCCCTCCACTTT.

This sequence joins TRBV4-2 and TRBJ1-4; no clear D. The CDR3 contains 13 residues. Germline lookup yields CDR1 LGHNA and CDR2 YNFKEQ. V lost 0 bases to trimming and J lost 7 bases, with 6 bases between them. CDR3 loop: CASSQDYSEKLFF. In DNA form, the CDR3 reads TGTGCCAGCAGCCAAGATTACAGTGAAAAACTGTTTTTT.

This clone was counted a few times. This chain joins TRBV9 and TRBJ2-3; perhaps TRBD2 as D (5 bases). Germline-derived CDR1 and CDR2 are SGDLS and YYNGEE. Trimming shortened V by 0 bases and J by 2 bases, and 7 bases separated the two germline ends. The CDR3 runs 14 residues. DNA of the CDR3: TGTGCCAGCAGCGTAGAGGGAGTCACAGATACGCAGTATTTT. It yields the protein CASSVEGVTDTQYF.

The V call is TRBV29-1, the J call TRBJ2-2; TRBD1 matches 7 bases. Looked up from germline, CDR1 is SQVTM and CDR2 is ANQGSEA. V lost 7 bases and J lost 3; bases outside the gene matches: 8. There are 14 residues in the CDR3. CDR3 loop: CSAHRGPDTGELFF. CDR3 nucleotide sequence: TGCAGCGCCCATAGGGGGCCGGACACCGGGGAGCTGTTTTTT.

The V call is TRBV5-1, the J call TRBJ2-1; D gene ambiguous. Deletions cut 0 bases from V and 10 bases from J, with 14 bases between. The CDR3 runs to 14 residues. CDR1 and CDR2 (germline): SGHRS, YFSETQ. The chain's CDR3 is CASSLVLSQTEQFF. The DNA of the CDR3 is TGCGCCAGCAGCTTGGTTCTGTCACAGACCGAGCAGTTCTTC.

The rearrangement links TRBV7-9 to TRBJ1-1; the D gene is possibly TRBD1 (6 bases). Germline V CDR1 and CDR2: SEHNR, FQNEAQ (reference sequence). This CDR3 has 15 amino acids. The V and J ends lost 5 bases and 4 bases respectively, with 17 bases between them. DNA for the CDR3: TGTGCCAGCAGCGACATTCAGGGGCCTCTCACTGAAGCTTTCTTT. Translating gives CASSDIQGPLTEAFF.

The gene calls are TRBV19 and TRBJ2-6, with 9 bases that match TRBD1. The germline V gene encodes CDR1 LNHDA and CDR2 SQIVND (reference sequence). The CDR3 sequence is 17 residues long. J was trimmed by 4 bases and V by 5 bases; bases with no gene match: 9. The CDR3 nucleotides read TGTGCCAGTAGTCTCCGGGACAGGGAGGCCGGGGCCAACGTCCTGACTTTC. This codes for CASSLRDREAGANVLTF.

This clone was observed a single time. The chain uses TRBV6-6 and TRBJ2-2, with TRBD2 matching over 8 bases. V shed 0 bases and J 6 bases; nucleotides not matched to a gene: 3. The CDR3 covers 15 residues. Germline loops: CDR1 MNHNY, CDR2 SVGAGI (reference sequence). This CDR3 reads CASSYSTGGPGELFF. The CDR3 nucleotides read TGTGCCAGCAGTTACTCGACGGGGGGGCCCGGGGAGCTGTTTTTT.

DNA of the CDR3: TGTGCCAGCGGAACAGGTACTGAAAAACTGTTTTTT. Translating it yields CASGTGTEKLFF. The V and J genes are TRBV28 and TRBJ1-4; D possibly corresponds to TRBD1 (5 bases). Looked up from germline, CDR1 is MDHEN and CDR2 is SYDVKM. Trimming took 8 bases from V and 7 from J, leaving 11 bases between them. The CDR3 totals 12 residues.

The chain combines TRBV29-1 with TRBJ2-7, with 10 bases that match TRBD2. CDR1 and CDR2 (germline): SQVTM, ANQGSEA. V gave up 7 bases and J gave up 6 bases; unmatched junction bases: 12. The CDR3 totals 14 residues. In DNA form, the CDR3 reads TGCAGCGCGATTAGAGCGGGAGGGCCTGGCGAGCAGTACTTC. This gives the protein CSAIRAGGPGEQYF.

This clone occurred a few times. V gene TRBV27 combines with J gene TRBJ2-1; 9 bases line up with TRBD2. The V segment lost 1 base and the J segment 9 bases; nucleotides outside the gene matches: 7. The CDR3 consists of 15 residues. The germline CDR1 and CDR2 sequences are MNHEY and SMNVEV (reference sequence). This chain's CDR3 is CASSLLVSGSGEQFF. The CDR3 nucleotides are TGTGCCAGCAGTTTATTGGTTAGCGGGAGCGGTGAGCAGTTCTTC.

The J gene is TRBJ2-7, the V gene TRBV30; perhaps TRBD1 as D (5 bases). The length of the CDR3 is 15 residues. Germline V gives CDR1 GTSNPN, CDR2 SVGIG (reference sequence). V dropped 0 bases and J dropped 6 bases, with 18 bases sitting between them. CDR3 DNA sequence: TGTGCCTGGAGTGTTGGGGCAGTTGCACCGTCCGAGCAGTACTTC. Its translation: CAWSVGAVAPSEQYF.

The chain has TRBV4-1 and TRBJ1-2; maybe TRBD1 (5 bases). The germline CDR1 and CDR2 sequences are MGHRA and YSYEKL. V was trimmed by 4 bases and J by 4 bases, leaving 13 bases between them. The CDR3 spans 14 residues. The CDR3: CASSPALGAYGYTF. In nucleotides, the CDR3 is TGCGCCAGCAGCCCAGCCCTAGGGGCCTATGGCTACACCTTC.

CDR3 in amino acids: CASRPRQGRSYNEQFF. In nucleotides, the CDR3 is TGTGCCAGCAGACCCCGACAGGGAAGGTCCTACAATGAGCAGTTCTTC. This chain links TRBV7-9 with TRBJ2-1, with 7 bases that match TRBD1. The V gene's germline CDR1 is SEHNR and CDR2 FQNEAQ (reference sequence). The trim removed 6 bases at V and 1 base at J, leaving 9 bases unmatched. The CDR3 length is 16 residues.

The chain recombines TRBV6-1 with TRBJ2-1; TRBD2 is a possible D gene (6 bases). CDR3 length equals 15 residues. CDR1 is MNHNS, CDR2 SASEGT, per germline. The V and J ends lost 2 bases and 2 bases respectively, with 10 bases between them. This CDR3 is CASSESQRAYNEQFF. DNA for the CDR3: TGTGCCAGCAGTGAATCTCAGCGGGCCTACAATGAGCAGTTCTTC.

The chain uses TRBV10-3 and TRBJ1-2; D gene uncertain. The ends were cut back, 3 bases at V and 8 bases at J, with 10 bases in the middle. Germline loops: CDR1 ENHRY, CDR2 SYGVKD. This CDR3 comprises 12 residues. CDR3 sequence: CAISEEFKGYTF. Here the CDR3 DNA reads TGTGCCATCAGTGAAGAGTTTAAAGGCTACACCTTC.

This chain uses TRBV7-9 with TRBJ2-1; D call uncertain. Germline V gene lookup returns CDR1 SEHNR and CDR2 FQNEAQ (reference sequence). Trimming took 3 bases from V and 5 from J, leaving 2 bases between them. There are 11 residues in the CDR3. The CDR3 nucleotides read TGTGCCAGCAGCTTCGACAATGAGCAGTTCTTC. Translated: CASSFDNEQFF.

This clone was counted a few times. The J gene is TRBJ2-2, the V gene TRBV30, with D unclear. V lost 4 bases and J 7 bases, leaving 13 bases between the germline ends. This CDR3 comprises 13 residues. Germline values: CDR1 GTSNPN, CDR2 SVGIG (reference sequence). The CDR3 region is CAWTRDALGELFF. Written as DNA, the CDR3 is TGTGCCTGGACCCGCGATGCGCTCGGGGAGCTGTTTTTT.

The chain combines TRBV4-1 with TRBJ1-1; D possibly corresponds to TRBD1 (5 bases). The CDR3 contains 15 residues. Deletions cut 0 bases from V and 11 bases from J, with 19 bases between. From germline, CDR1 is MGHRA and CDR2 YSYEKL. The CDR3 DNA follows: TGCGCCAGCAGCCAAGATCGTTTGGCAGGGTCTATGGCTTTCTTT. The encoded protein is CASSQDRLAGSMAFF.

The chain has TRBV7-2 and TRBJ2-7; 11 bases agree with TRBD1. V shed 5 bases, J shed 10 bases, and the junction held 13 bases outside the gene matches. Germline V gene sequence: CDR1 SGHTA, CDR2 FQGNSA. CDR3 length: 15 residues. This chain's CDR3 is CASSRGGTGGDLQYF. The CDR3 bases are TGTGCCAGCAGCCGCGGCGGGACAGGGGGAGACCTCCAGTACTTC.

The genes are TRBV30 and TRBJ2-6; D is uncertain. The CDR3 covers 15 residues. V lost 0 bases to trimming and J lost 0 bases, with 6 bases between them. Germline V gene lookup returns CDR1 GTSNPN and CDR2 SVGIG (reference sequence). The CDR3 here is CAWSVRGSGANVLTF. The CDR3 bases are TGTGCCTGGAGTGTCAGAGGCTCTGGGGCCAACGTCCTGACTTTC.

The rearrangement joins TRBV30 to TRBJ2-2; D perhaps matches TRBD1 (6 bases). The V gene lost 2 bases and the J gene lost 7 bases, with 11 bases spanning the gap. This CDR3 is 13 amino acids long. Germline V gives CDR1 GTSNPN, CDR2 SVGIG (reference sequence). This CDR3 reads CAWSRGSGGELFF. DNA for the CDR3: TGTGCCTGGAGTAGGGGGTCGGGCGGGGAGCTGTTTTTT.

The J gene is TRBJ1-5, the V gene TRBV2, with 10 bases that match TRBD1. J gave up 0 bases and V 1 base, and 18 bases lay outside the gene matches. From germline, CDR1 is SNHLY and CDR2 FYNNEI. The CDR3 extends over 22 amino acids. The CDR3 protein is CASSEDYFNWTGGTYSNQPQHF. The CDR3 DNA reads as TGTGCCAGCAGTGAAGACTATTTTAATTGGACAGGGGGTACCTATAGCAATCAGCCCCAGCATTTT.

This clone was counted a few times. The genes are TRBV11-2 and TRBJ2-5; 12 positions agree with TRBD1. Germline V CDR1 and CDR2: SGHAT, FQNNGV. The V and J ends lost 5 bases and 5 bases, in that order; junction bases with no gene match: 9. This CDR3 spans 16 amino acids. The DNA for the CDR3 is TGTGCCAGCAGCCGAAGGGACAGGGGGCGTCAGGAGACCCAGTACTTC. It specifies CASSRRDRGRQETQYF.

The J gene is TRBJ2-1, the V gene TRBV4-1; no firm D call. The CDR3 is 14 residues long. Germline-derived CDR1 and CDR2 are MGHRA and YSYEKL. V gave up 1 base and J gave up 4 bases, with 8 bases separating them. The CDR3, as DNA: TGCGCCAGCAGCCAAGTTCTAACTTACAATGAGCAGTTCTTC. Residues: CASSQVLTYNEQFF.

The V gene is TRBV30, the J gene TRBJ2-1, with TRBD1 identical over 9 bases. CDR3 size: 15 residues. V was clipped by 0 bases and J by 3 bases; unmatched bases: 3. Germline loops: CDR1 GTSNPN, CDR2 SVGIG (reference sequence). DNA of the CDR3: TGTGCCTGGAGTGTATTGACAGGGGGCTACAATGAGCAGTTCTTC. It codes for CAWSVLTGGYNEQFF.

CDR3 region: CAWSVGGAQYEQYF. CDR3 DNA: TGTGCCTGGAGTGTTGGAGGGGCGCAATACGAGCAGTACTTC. The V gene is TRBV30, the J gene TRBJ2-7; D perhaps matches TRBD2 (6 bases). CDR1 is GTSNPN, CDR2 SVGIG, per germline (reference sequence). CDR3 length equals 14 residues. The V end was cut by 0 bases, the J end by 4 bases, with 13 bases between.

The chain employs TRBV7-2 and TRBJ2-2; possible D gene TRBD1, 6 bases. The V end lost 1 base, the J end lost 3 bases, and 18 bases lay between the germline ends. CDR3 length: 18 amino acids. Germline assignment: CDR1 SGHTA and CDR2 FQGNSA. The CDR3 DNA reads TGTGCCAGCAGCTTAGGACTCAACAGGGTTTCGGACACCGGGGAGCTGTTTTTT. Protein product: CASSLGLNRVSDTGELFF.

The rearrangement links TRBV2 to TRBJ1-5; 7 nucleotides align to TRBD1. V shed 11 bases, J shed 3 bases, and the junction held 7 bases outside the gene matches. CDR1 and CDR2 from the germline V gene are SNHLY and FYNNEI. CDR3 size: 13 residues. The CDR3 protein is CAGQGDLNQPQHF. In DNA, the CDR3 is TGTGCCGGTCAGGGGGATCTCAATCAGCCCCAGCATTTT.

The rearrangement uses TRBV4-3 and TRBJ2-1; weak D call: TRBD1 (6 bases). The CDR3 is made up of 16 amino acids. The ends were cut back, 1 base at V and 5 bases at J, with 15 bases in the middle. Germline assignment: CDR1 LGHNA and CDR2 YSLEER. The CDR3 DNA reads as TGCGCCAGCAGCCAAGTAGACAGGCTGATTAACAATGAGCAGTTCTTC. This gives the protein CASSQVDRLINNEQFF.